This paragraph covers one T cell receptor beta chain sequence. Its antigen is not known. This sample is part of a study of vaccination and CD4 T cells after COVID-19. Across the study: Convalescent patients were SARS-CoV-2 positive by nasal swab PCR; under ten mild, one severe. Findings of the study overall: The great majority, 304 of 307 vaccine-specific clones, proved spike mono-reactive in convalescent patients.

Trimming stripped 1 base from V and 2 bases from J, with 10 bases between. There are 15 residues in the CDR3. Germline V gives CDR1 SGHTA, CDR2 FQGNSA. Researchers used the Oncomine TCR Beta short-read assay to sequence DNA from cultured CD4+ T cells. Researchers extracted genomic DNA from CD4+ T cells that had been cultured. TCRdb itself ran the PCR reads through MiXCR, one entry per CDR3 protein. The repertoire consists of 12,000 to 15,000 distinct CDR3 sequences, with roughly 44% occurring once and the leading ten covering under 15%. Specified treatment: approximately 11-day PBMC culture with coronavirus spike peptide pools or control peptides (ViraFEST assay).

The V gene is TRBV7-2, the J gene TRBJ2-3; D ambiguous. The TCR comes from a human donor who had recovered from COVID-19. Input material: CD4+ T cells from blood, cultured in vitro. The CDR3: CASSLDAPYTDTQYF. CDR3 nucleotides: TGTGCCAGCAGCTTAGACGCTCCTTACACAGATACGCAGTATTTT. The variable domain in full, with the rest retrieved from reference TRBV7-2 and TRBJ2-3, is GAGVSQSPSNKVTEKGKDVELRCDPISGHTALYWYRQSLGQGLEFLIYFQGNSAPDKSGLPSDRFSAERTGGSVSTLTIQRTQQEDSAVYLCASSLDAPYTDTQYFGPGTRLTVL.